This TCR beta chain was profiled in a study of T cell clonality in common variable immunodeficiency. The method was immunoSEQ multiplex PCR; TCRdb's version includes in-frame clones alone and lacks a portion of them. The profile covers fewer than 50,000 clones, none occurring a single time. This clone came up many times. Within the sample, other DNA sequences also encode this same CDR3. This clonotype was obtained from a person aged 18 to 69 in good health. Sequenced material: peripheral blood mononuclear cells.

CDR3: CASSLQGYEQYF. CDR3 DNA, as far as it was read: TGTGCCAGCAGTTTACAAGGCTACGAG. This sequence joins TRBV28 and TRBJ2-7; D unresolved. The observed sequence ends 3 residues before the CDR3 terminus, with the missing tail filled in from the germline J gene. The CDR3 totals 12 residues. CDR1 is MDHEN, CDR2 SYDVKM, per germline. The ends were cut back, 2 bases at V and 3 bases at J, with 5 bases in the middle.